The 30 T cell receptor beta chains below were found in one sample sequenced in a study of T cell changes during pregnancy in multiple sclerosis. Here immunoSEQ multiplex PCR was the method, and the copy in TCRdb shows in-frame clones only, minus some. Here the sample spans tens of thousands of clones, roughly 94% being singletons. Sequenced here: CD4+ T cells from peripheral blood mononuclear cells, sampled after pregnancy. The source of these receptors is a female donor with multiple sclerosis, enrolled in a pregnancy study.

The V and J genes are TRBV19 and TRBJ1-2, with 8 nucleotides matching TRBD1. CDR3 length: 13 residues. The germline gives CDR1 LNHDA, CDR2 SQIVND (reference sequence). V lost 7 bases and J lost 2; bases outside the gene matches: 3. CDR3 coding DNA: TGTGCCAGTACCAGGACAGGGAACTATGGCTACACCTTC. Its protein is CASTRTGNYGYTF.

J is TRBJ2-1 and V is TRBV7-8; 9 bases are shared with TRBD2. There are 15 residues in the CDR3. Losses at the gene ends were 1 base for V and 5 bases for J; bases not matched to a gene: 3. Germline V lookup: CDR1 SGHVS, CDR2 FQNEAQ. The CDR3 nucleotides read TGTGCCAGCAGCTTAGTGGCGGGAGGGCACAATGAGCAGTTCTTC. Its translation is CASSLVAGGHNEQFF.

This chain links TRBV9 with TRBJ2-1; 10 bases match TRBD1. The CDR3 has 17 amino acids. Germline V gives CDR1 SGDLS, CDR2 YYNGEE. The trim removed 0 bases at V and 5 bases at J, leaving 8 bases unmatched. The CDR3 protein is CASSVAVGGTGDNEQFF. The CDR3 nucleotides read TGTGCCAGCAGCGTAGCTGTCGGTGGGACAGGGGACAATGAGCAGTTCTTC.

V gene TRBV7-2 combines with J gene TRBJ2-1, with 7 bases fitting TRBD2. The V and J ends lost 2 bases and 6 bases, in that order; junction bases with no gene match: 13. Germline CDR1 is SGHTA and CDR2 is FQGNSA. CDR3 size: 17 residues. The CDR3 DNA follows: TGTGCCAGCAGCTTACGTTTTTCGGCGGGAGCTTCCAATGAGCAGTTCTTC. This sequence encodes CASSLRFSAGASNEQFF.

This clone appeared once. The CDR3 bases are TGTGCCAGCAGCTTATCAGGGGCCGCTTTCTTT. Its translation: CASSLSGAAFF. The V gene is TRBV7-9, the J gene TRBJ1-1; weak D call: TRBD1 (6 bases). Trimming cost V 2 bases and J 11 bases, with 9 bases left between them. The CDR3 loop spans 11 amino acids. Germline CDR1 is SEHNR and CDR2 is FQNEAQ (reference sequence).

The rearrangement links TRBV11-1 to TRBJ2-2; D remains ambiguous. The CDR3 loop spans 14 amino acids. Looked up from germline, CDR1 is SGHAT and CDR2 is FQDESV (reference sequence). V was trimmed by 1 base and J by 6 bases, leaving 9 bases between them. The CDR3 is CASSLGRPPGELFF. The CDR3 coding sequence is TGTGCCAGCAGCTTAGGCAGGCCCCCCGGGGAGCTGTTTTTT. The variable domain in full, completed from reference TRBV11-1 and TRBJ2-2, reads EAEVAQSPRYKITEKSQAVAFWCDPISGHATLYWYRQILGQGPELLVQFQDESVVDDSQLPKDRFSAERLKGVDSTLKIQPAELGDSAMYLCASSLGRPPGELFFGEGSRLTVL.

J is TRBJ2-5 and V is TRBV28; 14 bases match TRBD2. The CDR3 consists of 16 residues. Trimming cost V 7 bases and J 5 bases; bases outside gene matches: 9. Germline CDR1 and CDR2: MDHEN and SYDVKM. This CDR3 reads CASTPGTSGRLETQYF. CDR3 DNA sequence: TGTGCCAGCACCCCCGGGACTAGCGGGAGATTGGAGACCCAGTACTTC.

This chain uses TRBV29-1 with TRBJ2-7, with unresolved D. V shed 3 bases and J shed 3 bases, with 18 bases lying between them. The CDR3 has 15 residues. Germline lookup yields CDR1 SQVTM and CDR2 ANQGSEA. DNA of the CDR3: TGCAGCGTTGATCTGGTGGAGTCGAATGGCTACGAGCAGTACTTC. Its protein product is CSVDLVESNGYEQYF.

The J gene is TRBJ1-5, the V gene TRBV15, with a tentative D call TRBD1 (5 bases). The germline V gene encodes CDR1 LNHNV and CDR2 YYDKDF (reference sequence). CDR3 length equals 13 residues. Trimming left V 5 bases short and J 6 bases short, with 11 bases between. This CDR3 is CATSWGDLQPQHF. In DNA form, the CDR3 reads TGTGCCACCAGCTGGGGGGACCTTCAGCCCCAGCATTTT.

This chain connects TRBV5-1 to TRBJ2-1, with TRBD2 matching over 9 bases. CDR3 length: 15 residues. Germline values: CDR1 SGHRS, CDR2 YFSETQ. J lost 10 bases, V lost 1 base, and 9 bases had no gene match. CDR3 bases: TGCGCCAGCAGCTTGAGGGCTAGCGGGATTCGCGAGCAGTTCTTC. It is translated as CASSLRASGIREQFF.

The chain carries TRBV5-1 and TRBJ1-3, with 9 positions matching TRBD1. Germline lookup yields CDR1 SGHRS and CDR2 YFSETQ. With V trimmed by 4 bases and J by 1 base, 6 bases remained unmatched. The CDR3 sequence is 16 residues long. CDR3 nucleotide sequence: TGCGCCAGCAGCCTCCTGGGACAGGGATCTGGAAACACCATATATTTT. Its translation is CASSLLGQGSGNTIYF. Using reference TRBV5-1 and TRBJ1-3 for the parts outside the CDR3, the full variable domain is KAGVTQTPRYLIKTRGQQVTLSCSPISGHRSVSWYQQTPGQGLQFLFEYFSETQRNKGNFPGRFSGRQFSNSRSEMNVSTLELGDSALYLCASSLLGQGSGNTIYFGEGSWLTVV.

This clone appeared a single time. The chain employs TRBV15 and TRBJ2-1; TRBD1 aligns across 12 bases. CDR3 length: 20 residues. The germline gives CDR1 LNHNV, CDR2 YYDKDF (reference sequence). V lost 1 base to trimming and J lost 0 bases; unmatched junction nucleotides: 10. The CDR3: CATSRVLGTGGFSSYNEQFF. In nucleotides, the CDR3 is TGTGCCACCAGCAGAGTATTGGGGACAGGGGGCTTCAGCTCCTACAATGAGCAGTTCTTC.

This clone was seen once. This rearrangement joins TRBV28 to TRBJ1-1; possible D gene TRBD1, 5 bases. Germline V gives CDR1 MDHEN, CDR2 SYDVKM. Deletions cut 8 bases from V and 4 bases from J, with 17 bases between. The CDR3 contains 14 residues. The CDR3, as DNA: TGTGCCAGCGTTCCCCCAGGGCAGTTCACTGAAGCTTTCTTT. Protein: CASVPPGQFTEAFF.

The gene calls are TRBV5-6 and TRBJ2-7, with a possible D match to TRBD2 (6 bases). Per germline, CDR1 SGHDT and CDR2 YYEEEE. Trimming cost V 1 base and J 2 bases, with 13 bases left between them. The length of the CDR3 is 15 residues. CDR3 sequence reads: CASSLRPGDTYEQYF. The CDR3 DNA is TGTGCCAGCAGCTTGAGGCCGGGAGATACCTACGAGCAGTACTTC.

The chain combines TRBV11-2 with TRBJ2-7; maybe TRBD2 (5 bases). Trimming took off 5 bases at V and 7 bases at J, with 24 bases between the two ends. Germline CDR1 SGHAT, CDR2 FQNNGV. The CDR3 has 16 amino acids. The CDR3 here is CASSRNGVAPGTEQYF. The CDR3 nucleotides read TGTGCCAGCAGCCGTAACGGGGTAGCACCAGGAACAGAGCAGTACTTC.

The count of this clone is one. The chain has TRBV6-1 and TRBJ2-5; D is possibly TRBD1 (5 bases). V was shortened by 1 base and J by 3 bases, with 12 bases between the two germline ends. Per the germline V gene, CDR1 is MNHNS and CDR2 is SASEGT. The CDR3 is 15 residues long. CDR3 residues: CASSEDRGRKETQYF. The CDR3 region has the DNA TGTGCCAGCAGTGAAGATAGGGGCAGAAAAGAGACCCAGTACTTC.

With regard to this clone: This sample includes further DNA sequences coding for the same CDR3. The chain uses TRBV25-1 and TRBJ1-4; D is uncertain. V lost 4 bases, J lost 6 bases, and 12 bases lay in between. The CDR3 is made up of 14 amino acids. Looked up from germline, CDR1 is MGHDK and CDR2 is SYGVNS. The CDR3 nucleotides are TGTGCCAGCAGTGGACAACAAGGTTATGAAAAACTGTTTTTT. Amino acids: CASSGQQGYEKLFF.

The CDR3 loop reads CASSLPRGYGYTF. CDR3 nucleotide sequence: TGTGCCAGCAGCCTCCCCAGGGGCTATGGCTACACCTTC. The chain has TRBV28 and TRBJ1-2, with D maybe TRBD1 (6 bases). V was shortened by 6 bases and J by 4 bases, with 12 bases between the two germline ends. This CDR3 is 13 amino acids long. Germline V lookup: CDR1 MDHEN, CDR2 SYDVKM.

This clone was found once. The J gene is TRBJ1-1, the V gene TRBV28; TRBD1 matches 8 bases. V lost 5 bases to trimming and J lost 5 bases; unmatched junction nucleotides: 7. The CDR3 runs to 14 residues. CDR1 is MDHEN and CDR2 is SYDVKM in the germline V gene. CDR3 residues: CASSLIQGDTEAFF. The CDR3 DNA reads TGTGCCAGCAGTCTTATACAGGGGGATACTGAAGCTTTCTTT.

V is TRBV9 and J is TRBJ2-7; D might be TRBD2 (5 bases). This CDR3 region has 14 residues. The germline V gene encodes CDR1 SGDLS and CDR2 YYNGEE. V was shortened by 3 bases and J by 4 bases, with 14 bases between the two germline ends. The CDR3 region is CASSGGPSPYEQYF. CDR3 DNA sequence: TGTGCCAGCAGCGGCGGGCCCTCTCCTTACGAGCAGTACTTC.

This sequence joins TRBV7-2 and TRBJ2-7; the match to TRBD2 covers 14 bases. Per germline, CDR1 SGHTA and CDR2 FQGNSA. The CDR3 runs 15 residues. Unmatched junction bases numbered 4, after V lost 4 bases and J lost 5 bases. The CDR3 protein is CASSSRLAGGDEQYF. The CDR3 region has the DNA TGTGCCAGCAGCTCCAGACTAGCGGGAGGGGACGAGCAGTACTTC.

The chain employs TRBV28 and TRBJ2-3, with D possibly matching TRBD1 (5 bases). With 6 bases removed from V and 3 bases from J, the gap between germline ends came to 10 bases. Germline CDR1 is MDHEN and CDR2 is SYDVKM. The CDR3 covers 13 residues. CDR3 DNA: TGTGCCAGCAGGAGCTCAGGGACAGATACGCAGTATTTT. Amino acid sequence: CASRSSGTDTQYF.

The rearrangement uses TRBV5-8 and TRBJ2-7; tentative D call: TRBD2 (6 bases). This CDR3 contains 13 residues. V lost 2 bases and J 5 bases, leaving 11 bases between the germline ends. Germline CDR1 reads SGHTS; CDR2 reads YDEGEE. The CDR3 sequence: CASSFGGRNEQYF. As DNA, the CDR3 is TGTGCCAGCAGCTTCGGGGGTCGCAACGAGCAGTACTTC.

Points on this clone: The junction departs from germline at one end; a sequencing error may be responsible. V and J are TRBV29-1 and TRBJ2-1, with 10 bases lining up with TRBD2. There are 13 residues in the CDR3. From germline, CDR1 is SQVTM and CDR2 ANQGSEA. This CDR3 is CSVVEGGLAGELF. CDR3 bases: TGCAGCGTTGTAGAGGGGGGGCTAGCGGGAGAACTCTTC.

The chain carries TRBV11-1 and TRBJ1-2; TRBD1 might be the D (5 bases). The germline CDR1 and CDR2 sequences are SGHAT and FQDESV (reference sequence). The CDR3 consists of 15 residues. The germline V and J ends were trimmed by 5 bases and 7 bases, with 20 bases remaining between them. The CDR3 loop is CASSPEGLPAFGYTF. The CDR3, as DNA: TGTGCCAGCAGCCCAGAGGGACTCCCGGCTTTTGGCTACACCTTC.

The chain combines TRBV11-3 with TRBJ2-2, with a possible D match to TRBD2 (6 bases). V lost 3 bases, J lost 6 bases, and 11 bases lay in between. The CDR3 totals 14 residues. CDR1 SGHNT and CDR2 YENEEA come from the germline V gene. The CDR3 here is CASSLYSGAGELFF. In nucleotides, the CDR3 is TGTGCCAGCAGCTTGTATAGCGGAGCCGGGGAGCTGTTTTTT.

This chain joins TRBV5-6 and TRBJ2-7; the match to TRBD1 covers 7 bases. Losses at the gene ends were 4 bases for V and 5 bases for J; bases not matched to a gene: 6. The germline V gene has CDR1 SGHDT and CDR2 YYEEEE. This CDR3 region has 13 residues. The CDR3: CASSRDSSDEQYF. In nucleotides, the CDR3 is TGTGCCAGCAGCAGGGACAGCTCGGACGAGCAGTACTTC.

In its sample, this clone was seen once. The chain employs TRBV18 and TRBJ2-5; the match to TRBD1 covers 8 bases. The CDR3 length is 14 residues. V lost 2 bases, J lost 4 bases, and 3 bases stayed unmatched. Germline V CDR1 and CDR2: KGHSH, LQKENI. The CDR3 protein is CASSPKDRVETQYF. The CDR3 nucleotides read TGTGCCAGCTCACCAAAGGACAGGGTAGAGACCCAGTACTTC.

The V gene is TRBV19, the J gene TRBJ1-5; 7 nucleotides line up with TRBD1. The germline V gene has CDR1 LNHDA and CDR2 SQIVND (reference sequence). The CDR3 is 13 residues long. V lost 5 bases to trimming and J lost 4 bases; unmatched junction nucleotides: 2. The CDR3 region is CASSRQGNQPQHF. CDR3 sequence (DNA): TGTGCCAGTAGTCGACAGGGTAATCAGCCCCAGCATTTT.

This chain connects TRBV13 to TRBJ2-3; tentatively, D is TRBD1 (6 bases). Trimming cost V 5 bases and J 3 bases, with 15 bases left between them. Per the germline V gene, CDR1 is PRHDT and CDR2 is FYEKMQ (reference sequence). The CDR3 spans 15 residues. CDR3 nucleotide sequence: TGTGCCAGCAGCCCGGGGACATCGTTGACAGATACGCAGTATTTT. It specifies CASSPGTSLTDTQYF.